This record concerns one TCR beta chain sequence. Its matching antigen is unknown. The CDR3 consists of 14 residues. In germline, CDR1 is SGHTA, CDR2 FQGNSA. This entry comes from a study of monozygotic twins with inflammatory bowel disease. Study-level points and caveats: IBD patients shared fewer clonotypes with other individuals than healthy twins, especially patients with disease activity signs.

For each CDR3 protein, TCRdb gives one entry from its re-call of the 5' RACE reads, without DNA. The sample is made up of over 100,000 distinct CDR3 sequences, and the top ten hold about an eighth of it. The receptor was derived from a human donor with ulcerative colitis or Crohn's disease, or a healthy co-twin of an affected twin (not recorded which). The specimen sequenced was blood. The V gene is TRBV7-2, the J gene TRBJ1-1; TCRdb picks TRBD1, but there is no DNA to check that call. CDR3 residues: CASSLRGGDTEAFF.